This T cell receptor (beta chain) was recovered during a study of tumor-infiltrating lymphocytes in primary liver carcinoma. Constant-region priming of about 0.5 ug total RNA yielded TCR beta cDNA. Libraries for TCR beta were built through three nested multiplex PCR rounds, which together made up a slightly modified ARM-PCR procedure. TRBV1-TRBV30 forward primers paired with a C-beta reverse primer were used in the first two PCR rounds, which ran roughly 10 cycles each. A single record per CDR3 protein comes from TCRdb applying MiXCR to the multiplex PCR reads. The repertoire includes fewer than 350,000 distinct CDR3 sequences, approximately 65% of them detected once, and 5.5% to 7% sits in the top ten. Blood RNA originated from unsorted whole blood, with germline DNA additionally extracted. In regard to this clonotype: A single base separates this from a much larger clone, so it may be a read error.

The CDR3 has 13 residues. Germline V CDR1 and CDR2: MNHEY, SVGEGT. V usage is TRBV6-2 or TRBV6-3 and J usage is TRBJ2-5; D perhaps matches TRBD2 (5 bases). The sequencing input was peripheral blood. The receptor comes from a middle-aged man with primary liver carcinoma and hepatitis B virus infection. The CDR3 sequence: CASSLMERETKYF. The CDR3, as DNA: TGTGCCAGCAGCCTGATGGAGAGGGAGACCAAGTACTTC.